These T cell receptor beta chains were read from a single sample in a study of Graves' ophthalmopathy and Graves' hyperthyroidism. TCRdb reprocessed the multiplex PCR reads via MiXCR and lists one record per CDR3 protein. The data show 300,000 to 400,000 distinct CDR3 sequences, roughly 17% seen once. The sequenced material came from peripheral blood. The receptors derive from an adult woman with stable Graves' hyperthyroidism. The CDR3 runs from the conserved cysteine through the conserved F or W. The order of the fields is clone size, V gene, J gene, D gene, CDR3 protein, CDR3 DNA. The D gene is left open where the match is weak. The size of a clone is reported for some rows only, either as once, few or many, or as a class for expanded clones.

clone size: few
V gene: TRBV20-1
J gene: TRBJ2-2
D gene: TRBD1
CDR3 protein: CSAISGTGRLDTGELFF
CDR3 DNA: TGCAGTGCCATCTCCGGGACAGGAAGATTGGACACCGGGGAGCTGTTTTTT

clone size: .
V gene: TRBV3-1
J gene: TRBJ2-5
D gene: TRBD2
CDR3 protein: CASSQGWGGETQYF
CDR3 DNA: TGTGCCAGCAGCCAAGGGTGGGGGGGAGAGACCCAGTACTTC

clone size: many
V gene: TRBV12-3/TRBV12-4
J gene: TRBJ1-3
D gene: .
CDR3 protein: CASSFRGRGNTIYF
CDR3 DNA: TGTGCCAGCAGTTTTCGGGGTAGAGGGAACACCATATATTTT

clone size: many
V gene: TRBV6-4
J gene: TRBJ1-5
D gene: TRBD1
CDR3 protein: CASGTGAGDQPQHF
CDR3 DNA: TGTGCCAGCGGGACAGGGGCGGGAGATCAGCCCCAGCATTTT

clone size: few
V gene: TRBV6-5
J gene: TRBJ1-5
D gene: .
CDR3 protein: CASSWGRGQPQHF
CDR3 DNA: TGTGCCAGCAGTTGGGGCAGGGGACAGCCCCAGCATTTT

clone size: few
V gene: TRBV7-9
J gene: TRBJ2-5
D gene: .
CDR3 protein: CASGAEGTETQYF
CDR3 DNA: TGTGCCAGCGGCGCCGAGGGGACGGAGACCCAGTACTTC

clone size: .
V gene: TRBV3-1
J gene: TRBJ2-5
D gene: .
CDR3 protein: CASSQAISGGETQYF
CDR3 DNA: TGTGCCAGCAGCCAAGCTATTAGTGGGGGAGAGACCCAGTACTTC

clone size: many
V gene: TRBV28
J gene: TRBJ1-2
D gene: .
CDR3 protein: CASSLSGQVHGYTF
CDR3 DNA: TGTGCCAGCAGTTTATCCGGGCAGGTACATGGCTACACCTTC

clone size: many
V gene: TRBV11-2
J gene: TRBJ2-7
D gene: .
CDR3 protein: CASSPGVLTYEQYF
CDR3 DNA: TGTGCCAGCAGCCCCGGGGTACTCACCTACGAGCAGTACTTC

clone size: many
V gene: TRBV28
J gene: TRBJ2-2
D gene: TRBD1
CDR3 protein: CASRKGGQGAGGELFF
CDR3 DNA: TGTGCCAGCCGGAAAGGGGGACAGGGGGCTGGCGGGGAGCTGTTTTTT

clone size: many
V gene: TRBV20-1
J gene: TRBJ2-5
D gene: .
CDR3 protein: CSVFLGDRETQYF
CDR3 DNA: TGCAGTGTTTTTCTGGGGGACCGAGAGACCCAGTACTTC

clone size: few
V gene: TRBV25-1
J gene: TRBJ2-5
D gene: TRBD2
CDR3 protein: CASSDTASGSGETKYF
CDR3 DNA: TGTGCCAGCAGTGATACGGCTAGCGGGAGTGGGGAGACCAAGTACTTC

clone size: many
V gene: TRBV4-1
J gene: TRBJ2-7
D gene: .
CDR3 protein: CASSQAIGRGQGEQYF
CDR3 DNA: TGCGCCAGCAGCCAAGCCATAGGGCGAGGCCAGGGGGAGCAGTACTTC

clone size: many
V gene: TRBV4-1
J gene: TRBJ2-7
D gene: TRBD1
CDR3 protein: CASSLGTGLAIYEQYF
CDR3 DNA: TGCGCCAGCAGCCTCGGGACAGGGCTGGCTATCTACGAGCAGTACTTC

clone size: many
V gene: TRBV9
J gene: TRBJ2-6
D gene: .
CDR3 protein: CASSVGSGANVLTF
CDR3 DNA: TGTGCCAGCAGCGTAGGCTCTGGGGCCAACGTCCTGACTTTC